This T cell receptor beta chain comes out of a study of low-dose radiotherapy and immunotherapy resistance in tumors. Documented time point: after trial treatment. The treatment here: LDRT plus nivolumab, ipilimumab, low-dose cyclophosphamide and aspirin (RACIN trial). Those who qualified had advanced solid tumors (lacking tumor-infiltrating lymphocytes). Gene-specific TRAV and TRBV primers were used for first-strand cDNA, covering alpha and beta chains. A constant-region primer paired with the V-primer adapter amplified TCRs over about 19 PCR cycles. TCRdb recomputed calls from the reads with MiXCR, one row per CDR3 protein. The data hold roughly 95,000 distinct CDR3 sequences, with approximately 22% observed a single time. With 1 base removed from V and 0 bases from J, the gap between germline ends came to 10 bases. CDR3 length equals 16 residues. Germline CDR1 is LGHNA and CDR2 is YNFKEQ.

The TCR sequence derives from a female donor with ovarian cancer. The rearrangement links TRBV4-2 to TRBJ2-1; possibly TRBD1 for D (5 bases). The sample in question was PBMCs, obtained after low-dose radiotherapy plus immunotherapy. CDR3 coding DNA: TGTGCCAGCAGCCAAGTCCCAGGGCTCTCCTACAATGAGCAGTTCTTC. Protein: CASSQVPGLSYNEQFF.